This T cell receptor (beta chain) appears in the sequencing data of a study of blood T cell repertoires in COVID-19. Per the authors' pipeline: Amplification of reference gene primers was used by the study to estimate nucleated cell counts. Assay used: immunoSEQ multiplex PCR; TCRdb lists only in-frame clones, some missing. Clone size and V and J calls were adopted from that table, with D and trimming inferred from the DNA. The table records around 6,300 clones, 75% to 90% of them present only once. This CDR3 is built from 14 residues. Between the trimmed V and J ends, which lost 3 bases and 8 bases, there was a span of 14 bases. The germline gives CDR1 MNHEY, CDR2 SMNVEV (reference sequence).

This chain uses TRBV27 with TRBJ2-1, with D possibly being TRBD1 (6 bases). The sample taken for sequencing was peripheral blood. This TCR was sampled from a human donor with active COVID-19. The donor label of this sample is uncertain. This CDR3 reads CASSFPGKGDEQFF. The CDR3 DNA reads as TGTGCCAGCAGTTTCCCAGGCAAGGGGGATGAGCAGTTCTTC.